The present entry profiles one T cell receptor beta chain with its context. The target antigen is unknown. The data were taken from a study of graft-versus-host responses after intestinal transplantation. Study results and caveats: In recipient marrow, GvH clones were found, and some appeared first in ileum or blood. In patients with graft-donor T cell macrochimerism, allograft graft-versus-host to host-versus-graft clonal ratios were high.

CDR1 and CDR2 from the germline V gene are SGHTA and FQGNSA. This CDR3 has 15 amino acids. The germline V and J ends were trimmed by 0 bases and 2 bases, with 11 bases remaining between them. This table comes from immunoSEQ multiplex PCR, and its TCRdb copy is limited to in-frame clones, with some not included. The sample includes around 30,000 clones, about 85% of them seen just once. The receptor was isolated from a human patient who received an intestinal transplant, so some T cells may come from the graft donor. The starting material was PBMCs, obtained around 460 days after intestinal transplantation. The rearrangement joins TRBV7-2 to TRBJ2-7; D is perhaps TRBD1 (6 bases). The CDR3 DNA reads TGTGCCAGCAGCTTAGCCAGGGGAAGGCCCTACGAGCAGTACTTC. Its protein product is CASSLARGRPYEQYF.